This TCR beta chain was obtained from a study of IL-17A CD8 T cells in psoriatic arthritis synovium. Study-level background: The study aimed to define the phenotype, molecular profile and function of synovial IL-17A+CD8+ T cells in psoriatic arthritis pathogenesis.

General study outcomes and caveats: Cells came from synovial fluid rather than synovial tissue, since no psoriatic arthritis synovial tissue samples were available. Only a few patients were included in the TCR sequencing, a limited sample size that the authors acknowledged. Although over 5% of the repertoire was occupied by some individual clones, most synovial CD8+ subsets remained polyclonal.

After DNA extraction (Qiagen), TCRbeta V-D-J rearrangements were amplified in a bias-controlled manner and then sequenced at high throughput (immunoSEQ; Adaptive Biotech). Per the authors' processing: The immunoSEQ Analyzer platform was used for sequence-level analysis of productive sequences. Clonality was computed as 1 minus Pielou's evenness, ranging from 0 (highly polyclonal) to 1 (monoclonal). How much repertoires overlapped between subsets was quantified with the Morisita index, which goes from 0 (no similarity) to 1 (complete similarity). TCRdb's version of the immuneACCESS table is confined to in-frame rearrangements and falls short of the full clone set. An unresolved V gene accounts for under half of the shortfall where checked; the remainder is of unknown origin. The V and J calls and clone size are taken from that table; D and trimming were inferred from the DNA. The sample profile shows fewer than 2,500 clones; roughly 76% of them were found once. About 10% of the sample goes to the ten largest clones.

Synovial fluid effusions were drawn by aspiration from the actively inflamed joints of psoriatic arthritis patients. For each patient, synovial fluid served as the source from which three memory CD8+ T cell populations were isolated by sorting: Tc1 cells (IL-17A-IFNgamma+), Tc17 cells (IL-17A+) and the bulk memory fraction, allowing their TCR repertoires to be compared. Psoriatic arthritis patients met the Classification of Psoriatic Arthritis Study Group (CASPAR) criteria. For the bulk memory CD8+ T cell sort, CD45RA-CD27+/- cells were combined with CD45RA+CD27- cells. Sorted CD8+ T cell subsets from the synovial fluid of a few patients with psoriatic arthritis were subjected to TCRbeta sequencing. After isolation with Lymphoprep, synovial fluid mononuclear cells were cryopreserved in liquid nitrogen until use. Around 50% fetal calf serum and around 9.9% dimethyl sulfoxide were contained in the cryopreservation medium.

Note on this clone: The antigen it binds to is not known. No much larger clone is present one base from it, and per-base qualities are unavailable.

CDR1 and CDR2 were assigned from the germline V gene (reference sequence) as MNHEY and SMNVEV. There are 18 amino acids in the CDR3, from cysteine to phenylalanine inclusive. Only CDR3 DNA remains: 54 bases, in frame from the first base. The junction shows trimming of 1 base on V and 0 bases on J, plus 17 bases between the germline ends. This receptor was obtained from a human donor with psoriatic arthritis. The sequence is built from TRBV27 and TRBJ2-3; TRBD2 is a possible D gene, resting on 6 matching bases. Sequencing was performed on memory CD8+ T cells from synovial fluid. Reading the label with the study, this specimen's cell subset or site is: bulk memory CD8+ T cells (CD45RA-CD27+/- and CD45RA+CD27-). Here the CDR3 is given as CASSLFGGIDTSTDTQYF. The nucleotide sequence reads as follows: TGTGCCAGCAGTTTATTTGGCGGGATAGACACTAGCACAGATACGCAGTATTTT.